Following are 22 T cell receptor beta chains from one sample sequenced in a study of T-cell reconstitution after alpha-beta-depleted transplantation in children. Unique molecular identifiers were incorporated during preparation of the TCRbeta library. Each CDR3 protein is one row after TCRdb ran MiXCR on the PCR reads. The sample consists of more than 550,000 distinct CDR3 sequences, over 9.5% of them appearing once. This material consisted of PBMCs from the stem cell graft donor, taken from the stem cell graft. The receptors shown here come from a human donor who donated a stem cell graft to a child with acute myeloid leukemia.

The chain joins TRBV5-1 to TRBJ1-1, with TRBD1 as a possible D gene (6 bases). This CDR3 spans 14 amino acids. Germline CDR1 is SGHRS and CDR2 is YFSETQ. V lost 4 bases to trimming and J lost 4 bases, with 14 bases between them. Here the CDR3 DNA reads TGCGCCAGCAGCCGAGAGGGGGTCCCCACTGAAGCTTTCTTT. This translates into CASSREGVPTEAFF.

This clonotype showed up just a few times. The gene calls are TRBV6-2 or TRBV6-3 and TRBJ2-5; 8 nucleotides align to TRBD1. The CDR3 consists of 16 residues. V trimming: 5 bases; J trimming: 1 base; junction bases outside the gene matches: 9. Germline CDR1 is MNHEY and CDR2 is SVGEGT. The chain's CDR3 is CASSGNRGVSQETQYF. CDR3 in DNA: TGTGCCAGCAGTGGTAACAGGGGGGTCAGCCAAGAGACCCAGTACTTC.

The V gene is TRBV5-1, the J gene TRBJ2-4, with 7 bases that match TRBD2. Trimming at V came to 5 bases and at J to 6 bases, leaving 8 bases not matched to a gene. This CDR3 has 14 residues. Germline V gives CDR1 SGHRS, CDR2 YFSETQ. CDR3 residues: CASSLGTTGNIQYF. The CDR3 DNA follows: TGCGCCAGCAGTTTAGGGACTACGGGAAACATTCAGTACTTC. Combining the CDR3 with reference TRBV5-1 and TRBJ2-4 gives the whole variable domain KAGVTQTPRYLIKTRGQQVTLSCSPISGHRSVSWYQQTPGQGLQFLFEYFSETQRNKGNFPGRFSGRQFSNSRSEMNVSTLELGDSALYLCASSLGTTGNIQYFGAGTRLSVL.

This clonotype has more than one count but fewer than ten. CDR3: CASGGRRDTEAFF. CDR3 DNA: TGTGCCAGCGGGGGGAGACGGGACACTGAAGCTTTCTTT. V usage is TRBV7-9 and J usage is TRBJ1-1, with a tentative D call TRBD1 (5 bases). CDR1 and CDR2 from the germline V gene are SEHNR and FQNEAQ (reference sequence). The CDR3 loop spans 13 amino acids. V was clipped by 8 bases and J by 3 bases, with 13 bases between them.

This chain links TRBV20-1 with TRBJ1-6, with D possibly matching TRBD1 (5 bases). Germline CDR1 and CDR2: DFQATT and SNEGSKA (reference sequence). The CDR3 loop spans 12 amino acids. V gave up 3 bases and J gave up 9 bases, with 9 bases separating them. The CDR3 is CSARPGPSPLHF. CDR3 nucleotide sequence: TGCAGTGCTAGGCCGGGACCTTCACCCCTCCACTTT.

The chain employs TRBV7-9 and TRBJ2-7; D is ambiguous. The germline CDR1 and CDR2 sequences are SEHNR and FQNEAQ (reference sequence). V was pared by 2 bases and J by 1 base, with 9 bases between. The CDR3 is made up of 14 amino acids. This CDR3 is CASSLMDRSYEQYF. CDR3 sequence (DNA): TGTGCCAGCAGCTTAATGGACCGTTCCTACGAGCAGTACTTC.

This clonotype was recorded at least ten times. The chain combines TRBV9 with TRBJ2-2, with 7 nucleotides matching TRBD1. With V trimmed by 0 bases and J by 5 bases, 7 bases remained unmatched. Per germline, CDR1 SGDLS and CDR2 YYNGEE. The CDR3 runs to 16 residues. The CDR3 region is CASSVGQGLLTGELFF. The CDR3, as DNA: TGTGCCAGCAGCGTAGGACAGGGCTTACTGACCGGGGAGCTGTTTTTT.

Only a few counts were recorded for this clonotype. The chain uses TRBV5-1 and TRBJ2-3; TRBD2 matches at 11 bases. The CDR3 spans 15 residues. CDR1 SGHRS and CDR2 YFSETQ come from the germline V gene. The V gene end was trimmed by 1 base and the J gene end by 5 bases; junction bases not matched to a gene: 3. CDR3 DNA: TGCGCCAGCAGCTTGTTGCTAGCGGGAGGAGATACGCAGTATTTT. This encodes CASSLLLAGGDTQYF.

This clonotype was seen a handful of times. This chain links TRBV4-3 with TRBJ1-5; D is unclear. Trimming cost V 3 bases and J 7 bases, with 10 bases left between them. The CDR3 runs 13 residues. Per the germline V gene, CDR1 is LGHNA and CDR2 is YSLEER. The CDR3 sequence is CASSQGVAQPQHF. The CDR3 DNA is TGCGCCAGCAGCCAGGGAGTGGCCCAGCCCCAGCATTTT.

This clonotype has just a few counts. The V gene is TRBV9, the J gene TRBJ2-1, with 9 bases lining up with TRBD1. Germline V lookup: CDR1 SGDLS, CDR2 YYNGEE. Trimming removed 0 bases from V and 8 bases from J; junction bases left unmatched: 9. The CDR3 runs 16 residues. CDR3 in DNA: TGTGCCAGCAGCGTAGCTCCGGGACAGGGTAAAGATGAGCAGTTCTTC. Amino acids: CASSVAPGQGKDEQFF.

This clonotype turned up a few times. This chain joins TRBV28 and TRBJ2-7, with D possibly TRBD1 on 6 matching bases. The length of the CDR3 is 13 residues. Trimming took off 6 bases at V and 0 bases at J, with 9 bases between the two ends. CDR1 MDHEN and CDR2 SYDVKM come from the germline V gene. CDR3 DNA: TGTGCCAGCAGGGGGACACCCTCCTACGAGCAGTACTTC. Translation: CASRGTPSYEQYF.

This clonotype showed up many times. The genes are TRBV12-3 or TRBV12-4 and TRBJ2-3; D call uncertain. V lost 3 bases and J 6 bases, leaving 7 bases between the germline ends. The CDR3 loop spans 12 amino acids. The CDR3, as DNA: TGTGCCAGCAGTTTGAGGTCGGATACGCAGTATTTT. Amino acid sequence: CASSLRSDTQYF.

The rearrangement joins TRBV11-2 to TRBJ2-5; 8 nucleotides agree with TRBD2. The CDR3 contains 16 residues. J gave up 2 bases and V 4 bases, and 9 bases lay outside the gene matches. The germline CDR1 and CDR2 sequences are SGHAT and FQNNGV. CDR3 DNA: TGTGCCAGCAGCTCTGGAGAGCGGGAGTTACAAGAGACCCAGTACTTC. Translation: CASSSGERELQETQYF.

This clonotype was observed a handful of times. The CDR3 spells CSASGSTEAFF. CDR3 bases: TGCAGTGCTAGCGGGAGCACTGAAGCTTTCTTT. The gene calls are TRBV20-1 and TRBJ1-1; D unclear. Trimming pared 3 bases from V and 4 bases from J, leaving 6 bases between. This CDR3 is 11 amino acids long. Germline values: CDR1 DFQATT, CDR2 SNEGSKA (reference sequence).

The chain employs TRBV6-1 and TRBJ1-6; 7 nucleotides line up with TRBD1. V was pared by 5 bases and J by 2 bases, with 3 bases of the junction left unmatched. This CDR3 has 15 residues. Germline CDR1 reads MNHNS; CDR2 reads SASEGT. The CDR3 is CASSPQGTYNSPLHF. CDR3 nucleotide sequence: TGTGCCAGCAGTCCACAGGGGACCTATAATTCACCCCTCCACTTT.

This clonotype appeared many times. The CDR3 reads CASSLASLVGELFF. The CDR3 nucleotides read TGTGCCAGCAGCTTAGCGTCGTTGGTCGGGGAGCTGTTTTTT. The V and J genes are TRBV7-9 and TRBJ2-2; D is uncertain. The CDR3 is made up of 14 amino acids. The germline V gene has CDR1 SEHNR and CDR2 FQNEAQ (reference sequence). V shed 0 bases and J shed 7 bases, with 9 bases lying between them.

J is TRBJ2-3 and V is TRBV7-2; TRBD1 matches at 7 bases. J was trimmed by 5 bases and V by 6 bases; bases with no gene match: 8. CDR3 length: 14 residues. The germline CDR1 and CDR2 sequences are SGHTA and FQGNSA. The CDR3: CASSFDRAGDTQYF. The CDR3 DNA follows: TGTGCCAGCAGTTTCGACAGGGCTGGAGATACGCAGTATTTT.

In this sample, this clonotype turned up a few times. The rearrangement uses TRBV18 and TRBJ1-1; 8 bases match TRBD1. Germline CDR1 KGHSH, CDR2 LQKENI. J was trimmed by 1 base and V by 2 bases; bases with no gene match: 6. The CDR3 covers 16 residues. The CDR3 nucleotides read TGTGCCAGCTCACCAGCGACAGGGGTGAGGAACACTGAAGCTTTCTTT. This translates into CASSPATGVRNTEAFF.

This clonotype was recorded many times. The rearrangement uses TRBV24-1 and TRBJ2-1; 7 nucleotides agree with TRBD2. The V segment lost 0 bases and the J segment 2 bases; nucleotides outside the gene matches: 6. This CDR3 has 17 amino acids. Germline V gene lookup returns CDR1 KGHDR and CDR2 SFDVKD. The CDR3 bases are TGTGCCACCAGTGATTTGGCCCTCGGGACTACCTACAATGAGCAGTTCTTC. Its translation: CATSDLALGTTYNEQFF.

The CDR3 nucleotides read TGTGCCAGCAGCTTTGGAGACAGGGAGAATGAAAAACTGTTTTTT. Protein: CASSFGDRENEKLFF. The chain recombines TRBV7-9 with TRBJ1-4; 7 bases match TRBD1. J lost 5 bases, V lost 3 bases, and 6 bases had no gene match. Germline V CDR1 and CDR2: SEHNR, FQNEAQ (reference sequence). The CDR3 runs to 15 residues.

V and J are TRBV9 and TRBJ2-3; D unresolved. The V end lost 0 bases, the J end lost 6 bases, and 14 bases lay between the germline ends. The CDR3 has 15 residues. Germline V gives CDR1 SGDLS, CDR2 YYNGEE. Here the CDR3 reads CASSVVAVGRDTQYF. DNA for the CDR3: TGTGCCAGCAGCGTAGTGGCAGTGGGAAGGGATACGCAGTATTTT.

This clonotype was picked up many times. The chain joins TRBV12-3 or TRBV12-4 to TRBJ1-1; D unresolved. The CDR3 runs 13 residues. V was shortened by 2 bases and J by 1 base, with 5 bases between the two germline ends. CDR3 sequence: CASSLSGNTEAFF. CDR3 sequence (DNA): TGTGCCAGCAGTTTATCGGGGAACACTGAAGCTTTCTTT.